What follows are 30 T cell receptor beta chains derived from one specimen sequenced in a study of shared clonotypes between healthy human individuals. Sequenced by immunoSEQ multiplex PCR; TCRdb stores in-frame clones only, minus some. The data hold about 1.1 million clones, with 60% to 80% observed a single time. Sequencing input: memory CD4+ T cells from PBMCs. Specified subset: CD45RA-negative fraction. The receptors here all came from a man younger than 35 in good health. Some clones in this sample may be carry-over from other donors' samples.

This clone was picked up a small number of times. Other DNA sequences in the same sample also yield this CDR3. This chain uses TRBV15 with TRBJ1-3; D is unresolved. V was clipped by 1 base and J by 0 bases, with 7 bases between them. This CDR3 region has 15 residues. Germline V CDR1 and CDR2: LNHNV, YYDKDF (reference sequence). Here the CDR3 DNA reads TGTGCCACCAGCAGAGCGGGCAGCTCTGGAAACACCATATATTTT. This sequence encodes CATSRAGSSGNTIYF.

The chain carries TRBV4-2 and TRBJ2-2, with D uncertain. Between the trimmed V and J ends, which lost 4 bases and 0 bases, there was a span of 6 bases. The CDR3 has 14 amino acids. CDR1 LGHNA and CDR2 YNFKEQ come from the germline V gene. The CDR3 protein is CASSLQANTGELFF. The CDR3 DNA reads as TGTGCCAGCAGCCTCCAGGCGAACACCGGGGAGCTGTTTTTT.

The rearrangement uses TRBV6-9 and TRBJ1-2, with 7 bases that match TRBD1. The CDR3 length is 14 residues. The germline CDR1 and CDR2 sequences are MNHGY and SVAAGI. Trimming cost V 5 bases and J 7 bases; bases outside gene matches: 10. This chain's CDR3 is CASSVTGQEVGYTF. The CDR3 coding sequence is TGTGCCAGCAGTGTCACAGGACAGGAGGTTGGCTACACCTTC.

Concerning this clone: The sample holds other DNA sequences that translate to the same CDR3. The chain employs TRBV7-3 and TRBJ2-5; D remains unclear. Germline-derived CDR1 and CDR2 are SGHTA and FQGTGA. Trimming removed 0 bases from V and 4 bases from J, with 9 bases in between. The CDR3 has 14 residues. The CDR3 loop reads CASSLTGSRETQYF. CDR3 nucleotides: TGTGCCAGCAGCTTAACGGGTTCTAGAGAGACCCAGTACTTC.

For this clone: Different DNA sequences within this sample yield the same CDR3. The chain links TRBV7-9 to TRBJ2-7; a possible D gene is TRBD1 (5 bases). This CDR3 region has 15 residues. Germline V gene data show CDR1 as SEHNR and CDR2 as FQNEAQ (reference sequence). Trimming stripped 1 base from V and 0 bases from J, with 10 bases between. CDR3 coding DNA: TGTGCCAGCAGCTTAGGGGGCCGAAGCTCCTACGAGCAGTACTTC. The encoded protein is CASSLGGRSSYEQYF.

This chain joins TRBV29-1 and TRBJ2-3; D is unresolved. Germline V gene sequence: CDR1 SQVTM, CDR2 ANQGSEA. CDR3 length equals 12 residues. V shed 4 bases and J shed 2 bases, with 7 bases lying between them. For the CDR3, the DNA is TGCAGCGTTGCCCCAAACACAGATACGCAGTATTTT. It translates to CSVAPNTDTQYF.

This chain uses TRBV29-1 with TRBJ1-4; weak D call: TRBD1 (5 bases). Germline CDR1 is SQVTM and CDR2 is ANQGSEA. The CDR3 consists of 13 residues. V was trimmed by 5 bases and J by 4 bases, leaving 11 bases between them. The CDR3 region has the DNA TGCAGCGTTCGTAGGGACTTTAATGAAAAACTGTTTTTT. Protein sequence: CSVRRDFNEKLFF.

This clone was seen only a few times. The J gene is TRBJ1-2, the V gene TRBV19; TRBD1 might be the D (5 bases). The CDR3 loop spans 15 amino acids. Per germline, CDR1 LNHDA and CDR2 SQIVND (reference sequence). The V gene lost 3 bases and the J gene lost 3 bases, with 14 bases spanning the gap. CDR3 in DNA: TGTGCCAGTAGTATGCCCGTCGGGACGGACTATGGCTACACCTTC. Its translation: CASSMPVGTDYGYTF.

The chain employs TRBV2 and TRBJ2-4; D is ambiguous. V lost 4 bases, J lost 0 bases, and 16 bases lay in between. Germline lookup yields CDR1 SNHLY and CDR2 FYNNEI. The CDR3 length is 17 residues. CDR3 sequence: CASSVASVWLAKNIQYF. CDR3 in DNA: TGTGCCAGCAGTGTAGCCTCCGTATGGCTAGCCAAAAACATTCAGTACTTC.

This chain connects TRBV6-5 to TRBJ1-2; TRBD1 aligns across 9 bases. The CDR3 length is 15 residues. The germline gives CDR1 MNHEY, CDR2 SVGAGI. V gave up 5 bases and J gave up 14 bases; unmatched junction bases: 18. In DNA, the CDR3 is TGTGCCAGCAGTGCGACTCTCCGGGACAGGGCTAGGCCTACCTTC. Protein: CASSATLRDRARPTF.

The DNA for the CDR3 is TGCGCCAGCAGCTTGGGACAGCGGACGGAGACCCAGTACTTC. Protein product: CASSLGQRTETQYF. The chain couples TRBV5-1 to TRBJ2-5, with D perhaps TRBD1 or TRBD2 (5 bases each). The CDR3 length is 14 residues. From germline, CDR1 is SGHRS and CDR2 YFSETQ. V shed 0 bases and J shed 5 bases, with 11 bases lying between them.

This chain connects TRBV5-1 to TRBJ2-5; D gene uncertain. Trimming shortened V by 4 bases and J by 5 bases, and 12 bases separated the two germline ends. Germline V gene lookup returns CDR1 SGHRS and CDR2 YFSETQ. This CDR3 is built from 13 residues. The CDR3: CASSREPAETQYF. CDR3 in DNA: TGCGCCAGCAGCCGAGAACCTGCGGAGACCCAGTACTTC.

The chain couples TRBV15 to TRBJ1-5, with 9 bases matching TRBD1. V lost 3 bases to trimming and J lost 0 bases; unmatched junction nucleotides: 6. The CDR3 is 17 residues long. CDR1 and CDR2 (germline): LNHNV, YYDKDF (reference sequence). DNA of the CDR3: TGTGCCACCAGCAGGGACAGGGGCGATTATAGCAATCAGCCCCAGCATTTT. Its protein is CATSRDRGDYSNQPQHF.

Points on this clone: A far more abundant clone sits one base away, making this likely a read error. This sequence joins TRBV7-9 and TRBJ1-3, with D uncertain. Germline CDR1 SEHNR, CDR2 FQNEAQ (reference sequence). The CDR3 sequence is 12 residues long. V was pared by 5 bases and J by 0 bases, with 2 bases between. CDR3 amino acids: CASSGSGNTIYF. The CDR3, as DNA: TGTGCCAGCAGCGGCTCTGGAAACACCATATATTTT.

The genes are TRBV5-6 and TRBJ1-2; D unresolved. Germline-derived CDR1 and CDR2 are SGHDT and YYEEEE. V was cut by 3 bases and J by 5 bases, with 8 bases left in between. The CDR3 length is 12 residues. This CDR3 reads CASSSRPYGYTF. In DNA, the CDR3 is TGTGCCAGCAGCTCCAGACCATATGGCTACACCTTC. The entire variable domain, with the rest obtained from reference TRBV5-6 and TRBJ1-2, is as follows: DAGVTQSPTHLIKTRGQQVTLRCSPKSGHDTVSWYQQALGQGPQFIFQYYEEEERQRGNFPDRFSGHQFPNYSSELNVNALLLGDSALYLCASSSRPYGYTFGSGTRLTVV.

This chain links TRBV27 with TRBJ1-1, with 8 bases aligning to TRBD1. This CDR3 comprises 15 residues. Losses at the gene ends were 5 bases for V and 6 bases for J; bases not matched to a gene: 11. Looked up from germline, CDR1 is MNHEY and CDR2 is SMNVEV (reference sequence). The CDR3 loop is CASSGNRGARSEAFF. The CDR3, as DNA: TGTGCCAGCAGTGGAAACAGGGGGGCGAGATCTGAAGCTTTCTTT.

The rearrangement uses TRBV11-2 and TRBJ1-2; 10 positions agree with TRBD1. Germline values: CDR1 SGHAT, CDR2 FQNNGV. This CDR3 spans 15 amino acids. J was trimmed by 4 bases and V by 5 bases; bases with no gene match: 7. For the CDR3, the DNA is TGTGCCAGCAGCGTACAGGGACAGGGGTTCTATGGCTACACCTTC. It codes for CASSVQGQGFYGYTF.

The chain is built from TRBV5-6 and TRBJ2-4; 9 bases agree with TRBD1. V lost 5 bases, J lost 1 base, and 4 bases stayed unmatched. Germline CDR1 reads SGHDT; CDR2 reads YYEEEE. The CDR3 covers 15 residues. The DNA of the CDR3 is TGTGCCAGCAGTTCCACAGGGGGCGCCAAAAACATTCAGTACTTC. Translated, it gives CASSSTGGAKNIQYF.

J is TRBJ2-5 and V is TRBV2; perhaps D is TRBD1 or TRBD2 (5 bases each). Germline values: CDR1 SNHLY, CDR2 FYNNEI. Trimming cost V 5 bases and J 5 bases, with 15 bases left between them. The CDR3 contains 14 residues. The CDR3 reads CASSFRDPRETQYF. The CDR3 DNA reads as TGTGCCAGCAGTTTCCGGGACCCTCGGGAGACCCAGTACTTC.

This clone has more than one count but fewer than ten. This chain uses TRBV5-6 with TRBJ1-1, with 8 bases lining up with TRBD1. Looked up from germline, CDR1 is SGHDT and CDR2 is YYEEEE. V gave up 4 bases and J gave up 1 base; unmatched junction bases: 6. This CDR3 is built from 15 residues. CDR3 bases: TGTGCCAGCAGCCCAGGGGGCAGGAGGAACACTGAAGCTTTCTTT. Its translation: CASSPGGRRNTEAFF.

This chain joins TRBV6-1 and TRBJ1-1; a possible D gene is TRBD1 (5 bases). Trimming shortened V by 5 bases and J by 1 base, and 8 bases separated the two germline ends. The CDR3 runs 13 residues. Germline CDR1 and CDR2: MNHNS and SASEGT. This chain's CDR3 is CASSIGANTEAFF. CDR3 nucleotides: TGTGCCAGCAGTATAGGGGCGAACACTGAAGCTTTCTTT.

Here the CDR3 DNA reads TGTGCCAGCAGCCCGGGACTGCAAGAGACCCAGTACTTC. Translated: CASSPGLQETQYF. The chain couples TRBV9 to TRBJ2-5, with a possible D match to TRBD2 (6 bases). CDR1 and CDR2 from the germline V gene are SGDLS and YYNGEE. Deletions cut 4 bases from V and 2 bases from J, with 9 bases between. The CDR3 has 13 residues.

V gene TRBV19 combines with J gene TRBJ1-2, with unresolved D. CDR3 length equals 16 residues. Trimming stripped 5 bases from V and 0 bases from J, with 16 bases between. CDR1 and CDR2 (germline): LNHDA, SQIVND (reference sequence). Here the CDR3 reads CASSFGADGSNYGYTF. As DNA, the CDR3 is TGTGCCAGTAGTTTTGGCGCGGACGGGTCTAACTATGGCTACACCTTC.

The chain joins TRBV18 to TRBJ2-4, with 8 bases aligning to TRBD1. The CDR3 totals 17 residues. Germline V gene lookup returns CDR1 KGHSH and CDR2 LQKENI. J gave up 3 bases and V 5 bases, and 12 bases lay outside the gene matches. The chain's CDR3 is CASSTTAGGSDKNIQYF. CDR3 bases: TGTGCCAGCTCAACCACAGCAGGGGGCTCTGACAAAAACATTCAGTACTTC.

In this sample, this clone turned up a few times. This chain links TRBV5-1 with TRBJ1-1, with D perhaps TRBD1 (5 bases). Trimming removed 2 bases from V and 2 bases from J, with 10 bases in between. Germline values: CDR1 SGHRS, CDR2 YFSETQ. The CDR3 runs to 14 residues. Here the CDR3 DNA reads TGCGCCAGCAGCTTAGGGGCCGTCAACACTGAAGCTTTCTTT. As protein: CASSLGAVNTEAFF.

The rearrangement links TRBV6-1 to TRBJ2-7; perhaps D is TRBD1 or TRBD2 (7 bases each). Germline loops: CDR1 MNHNS, CDR2 SASEGT. V was trimmed by 6 bases and J by 4 bases, leaving 16 bases between them. This CDR3 has 14 residues. For the CDR3, the DNA is TGTGCCAGCAGCCCAGGGGGGGCAAGATACGAGCAGTACTTC. This codes for CASSPGGARYEQYF.

The rearrangement joins TRBV7-9 to TRBJ2-5, with 10 bases lining up with TRBD1. The CDR3 extends over 15 amino acids. Germline loops: CDR1 SEHNR, CDR2 FQNEAQ (reference sequence). V gave up 3 bases and J gave up 5 bases; unmatched junction bases: 6. The CDR3 spells CASSFRTGGVETQYF. The CDR3 bases are TGTGCCAGCAGCTTCAGGACAGGGGGTGTGGAGACCCAGTACTTC.

For this clone: With a much larger clone just one base away, this may be a read error. Other DNA sequences within the sample encode an identical CDR3. The chain links TRBV28 to TRBJ2-1; no firm D call. This CDR3 region has 11 residues. V lost 2 bases and J lost 7, with 3 bases in between. The V gene's germline CDR1 is MDHEN and CDR2 SYDVKM. The CDR3 DNA follows: TGTGCCAGCAGTTTAGAGAATGAGCAGTTCTTC. Amino acids: CASSLENEQFF.

Concerning this clone: Being one base from a much bigger clone, this may be a read error. The sample carries other DNA sequences with the same CDR3. The V call is TRBV28, the J call TRBJ1-2, with a weak D call TRBD1 (5 bases). The germline V gene has CDR1 MDHEN and CDR2 SYDVKM. The CDR3 extends over 13 amino acids. Between the trimmed V and J ends, which lost 6 bases and 4 bases, there was a span of 12 bases. This CDR3 reads CASSPGRGYGYTF. The CDR3 bases are TGTGCCAGCAGCCCAGGGAGGGGCTATGGCTACACCTTC.

A note on this clone: A much more abundant neighbour one base away suggests this may be a read error. The V and J genes are TRBV2 and TRBJ2-5; D is unclear. The germline V gene has CDR1 SNHLY and CDR2 FYNNEI. CDR3 length: 11 residues. The V end lost 6 bases, the J end lost 0 bases, and 2 bases lay between the germline ends. The CDR3 reads CASRHQETQYF. CDR3 sequence (DNA): TGTGCCAGCAGGCACCAAGAGACCCAGTACTTC. Filled out from reference TRBV2 and TRBJ2-5, the complete variable domain reads EPEVTQTPSHQVTQMGQEVILRCVPISNHLYFYWYRQILGQKVEFLVSFYNNEISEKSEIFDDQFSVERPDGSNFTLKIRSTKLEDSAMYFCASRHQETQYFGPGTRLLVL.